The next 28 T cell receptor beta chains were all read from a single sample in a study of cytomegalovirus exposure and HLA in healthy donors. Primers for the PCR totalled 60 Vbeta and 13 Jbeta. Method: immunoSEQ multiplex PCR; TCRdb's copy keeps in-frame clones and lacks some. The profile covers 79,000 or so clones, with roughly 80% appearing a single time and around a fifth taken by the ten largest. The sample comprised PBMCs. The receptors come from a woman aged 40 to 50 in good health and CMV-seropositive.

The V and J genes are TRBV27 and TRBJ2-3; D possibly corresponds to TRBD2 (7 bases). Germline lookup yields CDR1 MNHEY and CDR2 SMNVEV (reference sequence). The CDR3 has 15 amino acids. V shed 5 bases and J shed 1 base, with 13 bases lying between them. The CDR3 reads CASSRPGGRTDTQYF. The CDR3 DNA sequence: TGTGCCAGCAGTCGTCCCGGGGGGCGCACAGATACGCAGTATTTT.

The chain employs TRBV7-8 and TRBJ2-3; D possibly corresponds to TRBD2 (5 bases). The CDR3 totals 12 residues. Deletions cut 5 bases from V and 8 bases from J, with 11 bases between. Germline V CDR1 and CDR2: SGHVS, FQNEAQ. The DNA for the CDR3 is TGTGCCAGCAGCCCACGACTAAGTACGCAGTATTTT. Its protein is CASSPRLSTQYF.

This sequence joins TRBV4-1 and TRBJ1-2; possibly TRBD1 for D (6 bases). CDR3 length: 16 residues. Germline V lookup: CDR1 MGHRA, CDR2 YSYEKL. Trimming removed 6 bases from V and 2 bases from J, with 19 bases in between. The CDR3 loop reads CASRGGKGEINYGYTF. Here the CDR3 DNA reads TGCGCCAGCAGGGGTGGTAAGGGGGAGATAAACTATGGCTACACCTTC.

J is TRBJ2-7 and V is TRBV5-6; the D gene is possibly TRBD1 (6 bases). CDR3 length: 15 amino acids. The V end was cut by 0 bases, the J end by 5 bases, with 15 bases between. The germline gives CDR1 SGHDT, CDR2 YYEEEE. The CDR3 loop reads CASSLGVRGINEQYF. CDR3 nucleotides: TGTGCCAGCAGCTTGGGGGTCAGGGGAATCAACGAGCAGTACTTC.

V and J are TRBV30 and TRBJ2-5, with D unresolved. The length of the CDR3 is 15 residues. With 7 bases removed from V and 2 bases from J, the gap between germline ends came to 20 bases. CDR1 and CDR2 from the germline V gene are GTSNPN and SVGIG (reference sequence). CDR3 DNA: TGTGCCTCGAACAAACCCGTGGCCCCACAAGAGACCCAGTACTTC. Its translation: CASNKPVAPQETQYF.

The chain combines TRBV15 with TRBJ2-3, with a tentative D call TRBD2 (7 bases). Trimming cost V 5 bases and J 2 bases, with 11 bases left between them. The CDR3 loop spans 14 amino acids. Germline V gene data show CDR1 as LNHNV and CDR2 as YYDKDF (reference sequence). Written as DNA, the CDR3 is TGTGCCACCAGCGGGGGGGCAGCCACAGATACGCAGTATTTT. Translation gives CATSGGAATDTQYF.

CDR3 sequence (DNA): TGTGCCAGTAGTGCGACAGTTAACACTGAAGCTTTCTTT. As protein: CASSATVNTEAFF. The genes are TRBV19 and TRBJ1-1; a weak D match, TRBD1 (5 bases). Trimming took 5 bases from V and 2 from J, leaving 9 bases between them. Germline V CDR1 and CDR2: LNHDA, SQIVND (reference sequence). The CDR3 sequence is 13 residues long.

The chain has TRBV19 and TRBJ2-1, with D unclear. Germline CDR1 is LNHDA and CDR2 is SQIVND (reference sequence). Between the trimmed V and J ends, which lost 0 bases and 10 bases, there was a span of 10 bases. The CDR3 loop spans 13 amino acids. The chain's CDR3 is CASSIDGTGEQFF. The CDR3 region has the DNA TGTGCCAGTAGTATAGATGGCACCGGGGAGCAGTTCTTC.

This chain links TRBV5-8 with TRBJ1-5, with 10 bases aligning to TRBD1. With 4 bases clipped from V and 7 bases from J, the junction kept 8 bases outside the gene matches. CDR3 size: 15 residues. CDR1 and CDR2 (germline): SGHTS, YDEGEE. In DNA form, the CDR3 reads TGTGCCAGCAGCCCCGACAGGGGGCACCGCCAGCCCCAGCATTTT. The encoded protein is CASSPDRGHRQPQHF.

The chain links TRBV6-5 to TRBJ2-2; D gene unclear. V was clipped by 2 bases and J by 1 base, with 8 bases between them. The CDR3 loop spans 15 amino acids. CDR1 and CDR2 (germline): MNHEY, SVGAGI. The CDR3 sequence: CASSYGPGNTGELFF. In DNA, the CDR3 is TGTGCCAGCAGTTACGGTCCAGGGAACACCGGGGAGCTGTTTTTT.

V is TRBV29-1 and J is TRBJ2-7, with D maybe TRBD1 (5 bases). CDR3 length equals 12 residues. Between the trimmed V and J ends, which lost 1 base and 3 bases, there was a span of 7 bases. The germline CDR1 and CDR2 sequences are SQVTM and ANQGSEA. The CDR3 region is CSVEGQSYEQYF. As DNA, the CDR3 is TGCAGCGTTGAAGGACAGAGCTACGAGCAGTACTTC.

V and J are TRBV4-2 and TRBJ2-3; 7 bases agree with TRBD2. This CDR3 has 13 residues. The V gene end was trimmed by 7 bases and the J gene end by 9 bases; junction bases not matched to a gene: 10. Germline V gives CDR1 LGHNA, CDR2 YNFKEQ. CDR3 coding DNA: TGTGCCAGCACCGGGAGGCGGGGAGGAACGCAGTATTTT. It encodes CASTGRRGGTQYF.

The CDR3 loop reads CASSVAGLNSPLHF. CDR3 nucleotides: TGTGCCAGCAGTGTAGCGGGGCTCAATTCACCCCTCCACTTT. This chain connects TRBV28 to TRBJ1-6, with TRBD1 as a possible D gene (5 bases). Germline lookup yields CDR1 MDHEN and CDR2 SYDVKM. There are 14 residues in the CDR3. Between the trimmed V and J ends, which lost 5 bases and 7 bases, there was a span of 12 bases.

This clone has more than one count but fewer than ten. The rearrangement joins TRBV5-4 to TRBJ2-1, with 8 bases aligning to TRBD1. V trimming: 4 bases; J trimming: 3 bases; junction bases outside the gene matches: 6. This CDR3 spans 15 amino acids. Germline values: CDR1 SGHNT, CDR2 YYREEE (reference sequence). The CDR3 coding sequence is TGTGCCAGCAGCCCGGATACAGGGGGCTACAATGAGCAGTTCTTC. This translates into CASSPDTGGYNEQFF.

This chain connects TRBV4-2 to TRBJ2-7; 9 bases align to TRBD2. The CDR3 consists of 16 residues. The trim removed 4 bases at V and 7 bases at J, leaving 14 bases unmatched. CDR1 is LGHNA, CDR2 YNFKEQ, per germline. CDR3 nucleotide sequence: TGTGCCAGCAGCCCCCCATTAGCGGGAGTAGTACTTGAGCAGTACTTC. It specifies CASSPPLAGVVLEQYF.

The chain combines TRBV4-2 with TRBJ2-7, with 11 bases matching TRBD2. Germline V lookup: CDR1 LGHNA, CDR2 YNFKEQ. The CDR3 spans 17 residues. Losses at the gene ends were 4 bases for V and 0 bases for J; bases not matched to a gene: 8. The CDR3 coding sequence is TGTGCCAGCAGCCCCCTAGCGGGGGGTTATAGCTCCTACGAGCAGTACTTC. Encoded protein: CASSPLAGGYSSYEQYF.

The chain joins TRBV2 to TRBJ2-3, with D possibly matching TRBD2 (7 bases). From germline, CDR1 is SNHLY and CDR2 FYNNEI. Deletions cut 8 bases from V and 8 bases from J, with 11 bases between. The CDR3 is 11 amino acids. In nucleotides, the CDR3 is TGTGCCAGCTCAGGGGAGGGTACGCAGTATTTT. It codes for CASSGEGTQYF.

This clone was found a few times. Different DNA sequences within this sample yield the same CDR3. The chain is built from TRBV10-3 and TRBJ1-5; D is undetermined. The CDR3 consists of 15 residues. Germline V gene data show CDR1 as ENHRY and CDR2 as SYGVKD. Trimming removed 2 bases at V and 0 bases at J, with 8 bases between. CDR3 sequence reads: CAISEGRNSNQPQHF. The CDR3 DNA sequence: TGTGCCATCAGTGAGGGCAGAAATAGCAATCAGCCCCAGCATTTT.

The chain couples TRBV6-1 to TRBJ1-5, with TRBD1 matching over 9 bases. CDR3 length equals 17 residues. The V segment lost 3 bases and the J segment 4 bases; nucleotides outside the gene matches: 10. Germline values: CDR1 MNHNS, CDR2 SASEGT. CDR3 DNA: TGTGCCAGCAGTGAGGACAGGGACAGGGAGGGGAATCAGCCCCAGCATTTT. This translates into CASSEDRDREGNQPQHF.

The V and J genes are TRBV30 and TRBJ2-3; the match to TRBD2 covers 7 bases. CDR1 and CDR2 (germline): GTSNPN, SVGIG (reference sequence). The CDR3 loop spans 14 amino acids. V was clipped by 3 bases and J by 0 bases; unmatched bases: 3. This chain's CDR3 is CAWRASGSTDTQYF. The CDR3 coding sequence is TGTGCCTGGAGGGCTAGCGGAAGCACAGATACGCAGTATTTT.

V gene TRBV30 combines with J gene TRBJ1-4, with no clear D. The CDR3 length is 13 residues. V lost 1 base, J lost 7 bases, and 10 bases lay in between. The germline V gene encodes CDR1 GTSNPN and CDR2 SVGIG (reference sequence). CDR3 sequence reads: CAWSDWAGEKLFF. CDR3 in DNA: TGTGCCTGGAGTGACTGGGCAGGTGAAAAACTGTTTTTT.

For the CDR3, the DNA is TGTGCCAGCAGTTTTGGACTAGCGGGGCAGTACTTC. Its protein product is CASSFGLAGQYF. The rearrangement links TRBV28 to TRBJ2-7; 11 positions agree with TRBD2. CDR1 is MDHEN, CDR2 SYDVKM, per germline. The CDR3 sequence is 12 residues long. V trimming: 3 bases; J trimming: 9 bases; junction bases outside the gene matches: 1.

The J gene is TRBJ2-7, the V gene TRBV7-6; 7 nucleotides line up with TRBD1. The CDR3 length is 14 residues. V shed 1 base and J 2 bases; nucleotides not matched to a gene: 2. The germline V gene has CDR1 SGHVS and CDR2 FNYEAQ. The CDR3 bases are TGTGCCAGCAGCTTAGAAGGGGGCGCCTACGAGCAGTACTTC. It specifies CASSLEGGAYEQYF.

The chain couples TRBV30 to TRBJ1-1; maybe TRBD1 (5 bases). CDR3 length equals 13 residues. V was pared by 0 bases and J by 4 bases, with 9 bases between. CDR1 is GTSNPN and CDR2 is SVGIG in the germline V gene (reference sequence). The CDR3 loop is CAWSVGAVTEAFF. The CDR3 DNA follows: TGTGCCTGGAGTGTAGGGGCGGTCACTGAAGCTTTCTTT.

This clone has a handful of counts. The gene calls are TRBV6-1 and TRBJ2-3, with D unresolved. From germline, CDR1 is MNHNS and CDR2 SASEGT. This CDR3 is built from 12 residues. Trimming took 0 bases from V and 6 from J, leaving 4 bases between them. CDR3: CASSEAMDTQYF. As DNA, the CDR3 is TGTGCCAGCAGTGAAGCTATGGATACGCAGTATTTT.

The gene calls are TRBV30 and TRBJ2-3, with D perhaps matching TRBD2 (6 bases). Germline CDR1 is GTSNPN and CDR2 is SVGIG (reference sequence). This CDR3 is built from 12 residues. Between the trimmed V and J ends, which lost 8 bases and 6 bases, there was a span of 15 bases. CDR3 sequence reads: CATSGVWDTQYF. The CDR3 DNA reads as TGTGCCACATCGGGGGTCTGGGATACGCAGTATTTT.

V is TRBV15 and J is TRBJ2-5; D is unresolved. V was cut by 8 bases and J by 1 base, with 11 bases left in between. Per the germline V gene, CDR1 is LNHNV and CDR2 is YYDKDF (reference sequence). The CDR3 is made up of 13 amino acids. The DNA for the CDR3 is TGTGCCACCGGGCCTCGAGTCCAAGAGACCCAGTACTTC. This sequence encodes CATGPRVQETQYF.

A word on this clone: Other DNA sequences of this sample code for an identical CDR3. CDR3 residues: CAWGGGRPGQYF. CDR3 DNA sequence: TGTGCCTGGGGGGGCGGGAGGCCGGGACAGTACTTC. The J gene is TRBJ2-7, the V gene TRBV30; the match to TRBD2 covers 8 bases. V lost 5 bases and J lost 10; bases outside the gene matches: 10. Germline V gives CDR1 GTSNPN, CDR2 SVGIG (reference sequence). The CDR3 covers 12 residues. Using reference TRBV30 and TRBJ2-7 for the parts outside the CDR3, the full variable domain is SQTIHQWPATLVQPVGSPLSLECTVEGTSNPNLYWYRQAAGRGLQLLFYSVGIGQISSEVPQNLSASRPQDRQFILSSKKLLLSDSGFYLCAWGGGRPGQYFGPGTRLTVT.